This TCR beta chain was obtained from a study of blood T cell repertoires in COVID-19. Study details: Researchers got acute and convalescent COVID-19 samples from the United States, Italy and Spain.

Trimming pared 6 bases from V and 4 bases from J, leaving 15 bases between. The CDR3 covers 14 residues. Looked up from germline, CDR1 is SGHAT and CDR2 is FQNNGV. The method was immunoSEQ multiplex PCR; TCRdb's version includes in-frame clones alone and lacks a portion of them. Of about 160,000 clones listed, around 93% were seen once; the top ten hold 4.5% to 5.5%. The clonotype comes from a woman aged 45 to 65 with acute or convalescent COVID-19. The sample comprised peripheral blood. The chain is built from TRBV11-2 and TRBJ1-2; TRBD1 is a possible D gene (5 bases). CDR3 DNA: TGTGCCAGCAGTTCTTCAGGGCAAGGCTATGGCTACACCTTC. It translates to CASSSSGQGYGYTF.